A selection of T cell receptor beta chains follows, all from one sample in a study of cytotoxic CD8 clonotypes in ibrutinib-treated CLL. Clones were read by immunoSEQ multiplex PCR, and TCRdb kept only the in-frame ones, dropping some. The table has fewer than 70,000 clones, approximately 71% seen once. The specimen comprised PBMCs, sampled after 12 months of ibrutinib treatment. These receptors were obtained from a human donor with chronic lymphocytic leukemia. Both conserved end residues are part of each CDR3. The D gene is left open where the match is weak.

CDR3 protein: CASSQDRAGLGNTIYF
J gene: TRBJ1-3
V gene: TRBV4-2
D gene: .

CDR3 protein: CASSLGADTQYF
J gene: TRBJ2-3
V gene: TRBV5-6
D gene: .

CDR3 protein: CASSYSRVTMDTEAFF
J gene: TRBJ1-1
V gene: TRBV6-5
D gene: .

CDR3 protein: CAISDPARGTSYEQYF
J gene: TRBJ2-7
V gene: TRBV10-3
D gene: .

CDR3 protein: CASSEGAGGGETQYF
J gene: TRBJ2-5
V gene: TRBV9
D gene: TRBD2

CDR3 protein: CASSPRLAGANTGELFF
J gene: TRBJ2-2
V gene: TRBV7-9
D gene: TRBD2

CDR3 protein: CASSRPPGELFF
J gene: TRBJ2-2
V gene: TRBV5-1
D gene: .

CDR3 protein: CASSLVETQYF
J gene: TRBJ2-5
V gene: TRBV5-8
D gene: .

CDR3 protein: CASTFYPSGALRTGELFF
J gene: TRBJ2-2
V gene: TRBV7-2
D gene: .

CDR3 protein: CASSYSGLALGYEQYF
J gene: TRBJ2-7
V gene: TRBV6-5
D gene: .

CDR3 protein: CASSPAKGVNYEQYF
J gene: TRBJ2-7
V gene: TRBV7-6
D gene: .

CDR3 protein: CAWSRDSRLYEQYF
J gene: TRBJ2-7
V gene: TRBV30
D gene: TRBD1

CDR3 protein: CASSLSGTGNTGELFF
J gene: TRBJ2-2
V gene: TRBV7-3
D gene: .

CDR3 protein: CASSFLPDTQYF
J gene: TRBJ2-3
V gene: TRBV7-2
D gene: .

CDR3 protein: CATSRDLAGAYNEQFF
J gene: TRBJ2-1
V gene: TRBV15
D gene: TRBD2

CDR3 protein: CASSLRSGDDTQYF
J gene: TRBJ2-3
V gene: TRBV11-3
D gene: .

CDR3 protein: CASAAGQSSNQPQHF
J gene: TRBJ1-5
V gene: TRBV6-1
D gene: .

CDR3 protein: CASSPTSGGNQPQHF
J gene: TRBJ1-5
V gene: TRBV19
D gene: .

CDR3 protein: CASSRVSGRFYEQFF
J gene: TRBJ2-1
V gene: TRBV6-5
D gene: TRBD2

CDR3 protein: CASSPRDAYGYTF
J gene: TRBJ1-2
V gene: TRBV5-1
D gene: .

CDR3 protein: CASSLDGGQETQYF
J gene: TRBJ2-5
V gene: TRBV5-1
D gene: .

CDR3 protein: CASSLDDIDTQYF
J gene: TRBJ2-3
V gene: TRBV5-1
D gene: .

CDR3 protein: CASRRRNSNQPQHF
J gene: TRBJ1-5
V gene: TRBV21-1
D gene: .

CDR3 protein: CASSKTSGRTVGELFF
J gene: TRBJ2-2
V gene: TRBV27
D gene: TRBD2

CDR3 protein: CASTDRALSGNTIYF
J gene: TRBJ1-3
V gene: TRBV6-1
D gene: TRBD1

CDR3 protein: CASSQSQGSYEQYF
J gene: TRBJ2-7
V gene: TRBV23-1
D gene: .

CDR3 protein: CASSFGTDNEQFF
J gene: TRBJ2-1
V gene: TRBV7-8
D gene: TRBD1

CDR3 protein: CASSLGQGYEKLFF
J gene: TRBJ1-4
V gene: TRBV28
D gene: .

CDR3 protein: CSATNTGELFF
J gene: TRBJ2-2
V gene: TRBV20-1
D gene: .

CDR3 protein: CASSSGQGAPFGEAFF
J gene: TRBJ1-1
V gene: TRBV5-4
D gene: TRBD1

CDR3 protein: CASFDGYNEQFF
J gene: TRBJ2-1
V gene: TRBV25-1
D gene: .

CDR3 protein: CASSPIKQGQETQYF
J gene: TRBJ2-5
V gene: TRBV27
D gene: TRBD1

CDR3 protein: CASSYGQGKETQYF
J gene: TRBJ2-5
V gene: TRBV6-5
D gene: TRBD1

CDR3 protein: CASSFLLAGGPGPKNIQYF
J gene: TRBJ2-4
V gene: TRBV28
D gene: TRBD2

CDR3 protein: CAWSVRSAARGVWNEQFF
J gene: TRBJ2-1
V gene: TRBV30
D gene: TRBD2

CDR3 protein: CASSYAGPVGELFF
J gene: TRBJ2-2
V gene: TRBV6-5
D gene: .

CDR3 protein: CASSFRSANNEKLFF
J gene: TRBJ1-4
V gene: TRBV28
D gene: .

CDR3 protein: CASSVDQPQHF
J gene: TRBJ1-5
V gene: TRBV28
D gene: .

CDR3 protein: CASAKPGLAPVGDTQYF
J gene: TRBJ2-3
V gene: TRBV27
D gene: TRBD2

CDR3 protein: CASSPGRVGDTQYF
J gene: TRBJ2-3
V gene: TRBV18
D gene: TRBD2

CDR3 protein: CASSPPGGMMGEQYF
J gene: TRBJ2-7
V gene: TRBV28
D gene: TRBD1

CDR3 protein: CASSSSGRPGLSYEQYF
J gene: TRBJ2-7
V gene: TRBV5-1
D gene: TRBD2

CDR3 protein: CAIQRGQGVVYEQYF
J gene: TRBJ2-7
V gene: TRBV10-3
D gene: TRBD1

CDR3 protein: CASSFPGLNEQFF
J gene: TRBJ2-1
V gene: TRBV7-6
D gene: .

CDR3 protein: CASSQDRGLEAFF
J gene: TRBJ1-1
V gene: TRBV5-4
D gene: TRBD1

CDR3 protein: CASSQVGLGYTF
J gene: TRBJ1-2
V gene: TRBV4-1
D gene: .

CDR3 protein: CASSLEGGLAGGNTGELFF
J gene: TRBJ2-2
V gene: TRBV11-3
D gene: TRBD2

CDR3 protein: CASSLGKTGGSLVQETQYF
J gene: TRBJ2-5
V gene: TRBV7-9
D gene: TRBD1

CDR3 protein: CASSLGGSGTYEQYF
J gene: TRBJ2-7
V gene: TRBV4-1
D gene: TRBD2

CDR3 protein: CASSPSYNEQFF
J gene: TRBJ2-1
V gene: TRBV7-2
D gene: .

CDR3 protein: CASSLTTTYEQYF
J gene: TRBJ2-7
V gene: TRBV28
D gene: .

CDR3 protein: CATSREPEKLFF
J gene: TRBJ1-4
V gene: TRBV15
D gene: .

CDR3 protein: CASSQGLAGGRETQYF
J gene: TRBJ2-5
V gene: TRBV4-1
D gene: TRBD2

CDR3 protein: CASKEGLVTEAFF
J gene: TRBJ1-1
V gene: TRBV6-5
D gene: .

CDR3 protein: CASTPLGAREQFF
J gene: TRBJ2-1
V gene: TRBV28
D gene: .

CDR3 protein: CARTQGWETPFEQYF
J gene: TRBJ2-7
V gene: TRBV5-3
D gene: .

CDR3 protein: CASSHGTGPYEQYF
J gene: TRBJ2-7
V gene: TRBV4-1
D gene: .

CDR3 protein: CASSKASGTTKVEQFF
J gene: TRBJ2-1
V gene: TRBV27
D gene: .

CDR3 protein: CASSPNPGHIGYTF
J gene: TRBJ1-2
V gene: TRBV7-3
D gene: .

CDR3 protein: CASSEIGPTYEKLFF
J gene: TRBJ1-4
V gene: TRBV2
D gene: .